The 16 T cell receptor beta chains below all came from one sample that was sequenced in a study of T cell changes during pregnancy in multiple sclerosis. Data came from immunoSEQ multiplex PCR; TCRdb stores just in-frame clones and leaves some out. This sample has just under 85,000 clones, with 90% to 95% found just once. This sample comprised peripheral blood, obtained in the first trimester of pregnancy. These receptor sequences come from a female donor with multiple sclerosis, enrolled in a pregnancy study.

V and J are TRBV6-5 and TRBJ2-6; D uncertain. CDR1 and CDR2 (germline): MNHEY, SVGAGI. Trimming removed 2 bases from V and 0 bases from J, with 5 bases in between. The CDR3 extends over 15 amino acids. The CDR3 is CASSYVRSGANVLTF. CDR3 in DNA: TGTGCCAGCAGTTACGTTCGCTCTGGGGCCAACGTCCTGACTTTC.

This clone was recorded only once. The CDR3 loop reads CASSPRTSDNTGELFF. The CDR3 DNA reads TGTGCCAGCAGCCCCAGGACTAGCGACAACACCGGGGAGCTGTTTTTT. This chain connects TRBV5-4 to TRBJ2-2, with TRBD2 matching 9 bases. The CDR3 has 16 residues. CDR1 and CDR2 from the germline V gene are SGHNT and YYREEE (reference sequence). With 4 bases clipped from V and 2 bases from J, the junction kept 6 bases outside the gene matches.

The V gene is TRBV15, the J gene TRBJ2-2; D might be TRBD2 (7 bases). CDR3 size: 14 residues. The germline CDR1 and CDR2 sequences are LNHNV and YYDKDF (reference sequence). Trimming shortened V by 8 bases and J by 6 bases, and 16 bases separated the two germline ends. The CDR3 DNA follows: TGTGCCACCGGAGGCGGGGGCGGCGCCGGGGAGCTGTTTTTT. It specifies CATGGGGGAGELFF.

The rearrangement uses TRBV28 and TRBJ2-4, with 7 bases that match TRBD2. Germline V gene sequence: CDR1 MDHEN, CDR2 SYDVKM. The CDR3 totals 16 residues. V was pared by 3 bases and J by 4 bases, with 9 bases of the junction left unmatched. The CDR3 loop reads CASSLKASGGKNIQYF. The CDR3, as DNA: TGTGCCAGCAGTTTGAAAGCTAGCGGAGGTAAAAACATTCAGTACTTC.

V is TRBV5-4 and J is TRBJ1-4, with D possibly TRBD1 on 5 matching bases. V lost 5 bases and J lost 6, with 11 bases in between. Germline CDR1 SGHNT, CDR2 YYREEE (reference sequence). The CDR3 loop spans 13 amino acids. The CDR3 coding sequence is TGTGCCAGCAGATCGGGAGGGGATGAAAAACTGTTTTTT. Its translation is CASRSGGDEKLFF. Together with reference TRBV5-4 and TRBJ1-4, the CDR3 gives the full variable domain: ETGVTQSPTHLIKTRGQQVTLRCSSQSGHNTVSWYQQALGQGPQFIFQYYREEENGRGNFPPRFSGLQFPNYSSELNVNALELDDSALYLCASRSGGDEKLFFGSGTQLSVL.

The CDR3 nucleotides are TGTGCCAGCAGTAGTGGACAGGGGACGTACGAGCAGTACTTC. Amino acid sequence: CASSSGQGTYEQYF. The chain uses TRBV6-1 and TRBJ2-7; TRBD1 aligns across 9 bases. Germline V gene sequence: CDR1 MNHNS, CDR2 SASEGT. The length of the CDR3 is 14 residues. J was trimmed by 4 bases and V by 5 bases; bases with no gene match: 6.

The chain is built from TRBV29-1 and TRBJ2-3, with TRBD2 matching 10 bases. After removal of 0 bases from V and 3 bases from J, the junction contained 6 bases not matched to a gene. CDR3 length: 16 amino acids. CDR1 SQVTM and CDR2 ANQGSEA come from the germline V gene. The CDR3 DNA is TGCAGCGTTGAAGATCGTCTAGCGGGAGTGACAGATACGCAGTATTTT. Translated: CSVEDRLAGVTDTQYF.

The rearrangement uses TRBV5-1 and TRBJ2-7; tentative D call: TRBD2 (6 bases). Per the germline V gene, CDR1 is SGHRS and CDR2 is YFSETQ. V lost 5 bases and J lost 0, with 12 bases in between. The CDR3 is 14 amino acids. The CDR3 spells CASSRDSHSYEQYF. In DNA form, the CDR3 reads TGCGCCAGCAGTCGGGACTCACACTCCTACGAGCAGTACTTC.

The CDR3, as DNA: TGCGCCAGCAGCCAAGTTCTGTTGGCCAGGGGGATTGAAAAACTGTTTTTT. It yields the protein CASSQVLLARGIEKLFF. This chain links TRBV4-1 with TRBJ1-4; 7 bases fit TRBD1. The CDR3 length is 17 residues. Germline lookup yields CDR1 MGHRA and CDR2 YSYEKL. The trim removed 1 base at V and 7 bases at J, leaving 12 bases unmatched.

The chain links TRBV5-5 to TRBJ1-2, with 8 bases matching TRBD1. The germline V gene has CDR1 SGHKS and CDR2 YYEKEE (reference sequence). The CDR3 is 13 amino acids. The V and J ends lost 2 bases and 7 bases, in that order; junction bases with no gene match: 4. This chain's CDR3 is CASSFPGGSGYTF. The CDR3 region has the DNA TGTGCCAGCAGCTTCCCAGGGGGCTCTGGCTACACCTTC.

The chain joins TRBV28 to TRBJ2-7, with 10 positions matching TRBD2. V lost 2 bases, J lost 0 bases, and 4 bases stayed unmatched. Germline V lookup: CDR1 MDHEN, CDR2 SYDVKM. The CDR3 length is 16 residues. The CDR3 bases are TGTGCCAGCAGTTTAATCGGACTAGCGGCCTCCTACGAGCAGTACTTC. Translating gives CASSLIGLAASYEQYF.

The chain couples TRBV29-1 to TRBJ1-1; 8 bases fit TRBD1. The ends lost 5 bases at V and 0 bases at J; junction bases unmatched: 5. This CDR3 has 14 amino acids. The germline gives CDR1 SQVTM, CDR2 ANQGSEA. The DNA of the CDR3 is TGCAGCGTTCACAGGGGGGGGATGAACACTGAAGCTTTCTTT. It specifies CSVHRGGMNTEAFF.

This chain uses TRBV7-9 with TRBJ2-2; D is possibly TRBD1 (6 bases). This CDR3 spans 15 amino acids. Germline assignment: CDR1 SEHNR and CDR2 FQNEAQ (reference sequence). V was trimmed by 5 bases and J by 0 bases, leaving 10 bases between them. The CDR3 here is CASSTGTTNTGELFF. DNA of the CDR3: TGTGCCAGCAGCACCGGGACAACGAACACCGGGGAGCTGTTTTTT.

The chain has TRBV7-3 and TRBJ1-2, with a tentative D call TRBD1 (5 bases). This CDR3 has 15 amino acids. V was trimmed by 2 bases and J by 4 bases, leaving 14 bases between them. The germline CDR1 and CDR2 sequences are SGHTA and FQGTGA. As DNA, the CDR3 is TGTGCCAGCAGCTTAGCGTCAGGGTCTGTCTATGGCTACACCTTC. It is translated as CASSLASGSVYGYTF.

The rearrangement uses TRBV27 and TRBJ2-3, with D possibly TRBD2 on 6 matching bases. The ends were cut back, 7 bases at V and 6 bases at J, with 20 bases in the middle. The germline V gene has CDR1 MNHEY and CDR2 SMNVEV (reference sequence). CDR3 length: 15 amino acids. CDR3 residues: CASNLLAQPWDTQYF. CDR3 DNA sequence: TGTGCCAGCAACCTTCTAGCGCAACCATGGGATACGCAGTATTTT.

This clone was counted a single time. V gene TRBV28 combines with J gene TRBJ1-3, with unresolved D. The germline V and J ends were trimmed by 1 base and 4 bases, with 14 bases remaining between them. CDR3 length: 16 residues. Germline CDR1 is MDHEN and CDR2 is SYDVKM. CDR3 amino acids: CASSLSGKSYGNTIYF. CDR3 coding DNA: TGTGCCAGCAGTTTATCGGGGAAATCCTACGGAAACACCATATATTTT.